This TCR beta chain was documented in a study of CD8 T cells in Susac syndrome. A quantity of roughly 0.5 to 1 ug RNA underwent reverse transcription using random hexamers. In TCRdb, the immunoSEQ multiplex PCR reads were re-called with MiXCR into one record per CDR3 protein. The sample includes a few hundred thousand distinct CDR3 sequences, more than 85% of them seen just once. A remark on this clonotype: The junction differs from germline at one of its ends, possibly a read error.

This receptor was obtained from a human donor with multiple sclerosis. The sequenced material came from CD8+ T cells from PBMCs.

This CDR3 reads CASSWGTGSSEQYF. CDR3 coding DNA: TGTGCCAGCAGCTGGGGGACAGGTTCCTCCGAGCAGTACTTC. The rearrangement joins TRBV5-6 to TRBJ2-7; TRBD1 matches at 8 bases. CDR3 length equals 14 residues. CDR1 SGHDT and CDR2 YYEEEE come from the germline V gene.